Below, 9 T cell receptor beta chains from the same sample are listed, as sequenced in a study of monozygotic twins with inflammatory bowel disease. TCRdb reprocessed the 5' RACE reads; each CDR3 protein has one entry and no DNA is given. There are about 210,000 distinct CDR3 sequences in the sample, with under 8.5% held by the top ten. Sequenced material: blood. The receptor source for this set is a human donor with ulcerative colitis or Crohn's disease, or a healthy co-twin of an affected twin (not recorded which).

The chain is built from TRBV6-1 and TRBJ2-7; TCRdb proposes TRBD1, but this gene call is untestable without DNA. The CDR3 has 16 residues. Germline loops: CDR1 MNHNS, CDR2 SASEGT. The CDR3 is CASSDFLQAGGYEQYF.

The chain is built from TRBV7-2 and TRBJ2-1; TCRdb names TRBD1, which stays unverified in the absence of DNA. CDR3 length: 15 amino acids. The V gene's germline CDR1 is SGHTA and CDR2 FQGNSA. The CDR3 is CASSILAGGSLEQFF.

The genes are TRBV5-6 and TRBJ2-6; the TRBD1 assignment by TCRdb is unverifiable without DNA. The CDR3 totals 15 residues. CDR1 is SGHDT, CDR2 YYEEEE, per germline. The CDR3 loop is CASSLARGGANVLTF. Combining the CDR3 with reference TRBV5-6 and TRBJ2-6 gives the whole variable domain DAGVTQSPTHLIKTRGQQVTLRCSPKSGHDTVSWYQQALGQGPQFIFQYYEEEERQRGNFPDRFSGHQFPNYSSELNVNALLLGDSALYLCASSLARGGANVLTFGAGSRLTVL.

The rearrangement uses TRBV5-1 and TRBJ2-1; TCRdb's assignment of TRBD2 cannot be checked, as there is no DNA. The CDR3 is made up of 15 amino acids. Germline V gene sequence: CDR1 SGHRS, CDR2 YFSETQ. This CDR3 reads CASSLWREEYNEQFF.

The chain has TRBV5-8 and TRBJ2-4; with no DNA, the TCRdb D assignment of TRBD1 cannot be verified. The CDR3 covers 11 residues. Germline CDR1 reads SGHTS; CDR2 reads YDEGEE. CDR3: CASSWGTIQYF.

The chain recombines TRBV4-3 with TRBJ2-7. CDR3 size: 13 residues. Germline V gene lookup returns CDR1 LGHNA and CDR2 YSLEER. The CDR3 loop is CASSPGLYYEQYF.

V is TRBV5-1 and J is TRBJ2-4; as DNA is missing, the TRBD2 call by TCRdb cannot be tested. CDR3 length equals 17 residues. From germline, CDR1 is SGHRS and CDR2 YFSETQ. The CDR3 is CASSLALAGGRENIQYF.

The V call is TRBV7-2, the J call TRBJ2-3; TCRdb's assignment of TRBD2 cannot be checked, as there is no DNA. The CDR3 sequence is 17 residues long. Germline lookup yields CDR1 SGHTA and CDR2 FQGNSA. The CDR3 protein is CARSYSGTSGTGDTQYF.

The chain joins TRBV10-3 to TRBJ2-2; the TCRdb call, TRBD1, lacks DNA for checking. The CDR3 has 13 residues. Germline assignment: CDR1 ENHRY and CDR2 SYGVKD. The CDR3 protein is CAISYRGGGELFF.